These T cell receptor beta chains were read from a single sample in a study of T-cell memory formation after mild COVID-19. From the 5' RACE reads, TCRdb called clonotypes with MiXCR, one entry per CDR3 protein. The sample lists about 470,000 distinct CDR3 sequences, around 25% occurring once. The specimen sequenced was PBMCs or a T cell subset sorted from them (not recorded which). The receptor set was obtained from an adult woman who had mild COVID-19 (a few samples of this study predate the infection). Cell type and time point are not known. Both conserved end residues are part of each CDR3. D genes are given only for firm matches. Part of the rows lack a size; the others show once, few, many or a class for expanded clones.

v_call	d_call	j_call	clone_size	cdr3_nt	cdr3_aa
TRBV4-2	TRBD1	TRBJ1-5	-	TGTGCCAGCAGCCAACTAATTGGACAGGACCCCCAGCCCCAGCATTTT	CASSQLIGQDPQPQHF
TRBV20-1	TRBD1	TRBJ1-2	-	TGCAGTGCTAGGGAACAGGGGGCTGGCTATGGCTACACCTTC	CSAREQGAGYGYTF
TRBV20-1	TRBD1	TRBJ2-3	-	TGCAGTGCGGTGGTTCAGGGGGCAGATACGCAGTATTTT	CSAVVQGADTQYF
TRBV4-1	-	TRBJ2-2	-	TGCGCCAGCAGCCATCTAACGGTTGGGAACACCGGGGAGCTGTTTTTT	CASSHLTVGNTGELFF
TRBV24-1	-	TRBJ2-5	-	TGTGCCACCAAGGCTAGCGAAGAGACCCAGTACTTC	CATKASEETQYF
TRBV4-2	TRBD2	TRBJ2-1	-	TGTGCCAGCAGCCAAGTTGGTTGGCTAGCGGAGCTCAATGAGCAGTTCTTC	CASSQVGWLAELNEQFF
TRBV20-1	-	TRBJ2-7	-	TGCAGTGCTAGAGATTTTGGTGACAGGCCCTCCTACGAGCAGTACTTC	CSARDFGDRPSYEQYF
TRBV20-1	TRBD2	TRBJ2-7	-	TGCAGTGCGTCGACTAGCGGGGCGTACTACGAGCAGTACTTC	CSASTSGAYYEQYF
TRBV7-9	-	TRBJ2-2	-	TGTGCCAGCAGCTTCCCGTGGCCGTCGAGCACCGGGGAGCTGTTTTTT	CASSFPWPSSTGELFF
TRBV6-5	TRBD1	TRBJ2-7	few	TGTGCCAGCAGTTCTCGTCTGACCGGGACAGGGGCCTACGAGCAGTACTTC	CASSSRLTGTGAYEQYF
TRBV20-1	TRBD2	TRBJ2-7	few	TGCAGTGCCCGACTAGCGAGTGGATACGAGCAGTACTTC	CSARLASGYEQYF
TRBV7-3	-	TRBJ2-2	few	TGTGCCAGCAGCCCCCCCGGGGGAAGGAGCACCGGGGAGCTGTTTTTT	CASSPPGGRSTGELFF
TRBV20-1	-	TRBJ1-1	many	TGCAGTGCTAGCAACCCGGGACAAGGCAACACTGAAGCTTTCTTT	CSASNPGQGNTEAFF
TRBV6-5	TRBD1	TRBJ1-1	-	TGTGCCAGCAGTGGGGCCGGGACAGGGTACACTGAAGCTTTCTTT	CASSGAGTGYTEAFF
TRBV7-3	TRBD2	TRBJ2-5	few	TGTGCCAGCAGCGCGAATAGCGGGGGGAAGGAGACCCAGTACTTC	CASSANSGGKETQYF
TRBV4-2	TRBD2	TRBJ2-5	many	TGTGCCAGCAGCCAAGACGGGACTAGCGGGGTGGAGACCCAGTACTTC	CASSQDGTSGVETQYF
TRBV3-1	-	TRBJ1-1	-	TGTGCCAGCACCGTCAGCATGGGCACTGAAGCTTTCTTT	CASTVSMGTEAFF
TRBV11-2	-	TRBJ2-1	-	TGTGCCATCAGCTCCGACAGTTACAATGAGCAGTTCTTC	CAISSDSYNEQFF
TRBV12-3/TRBV12-4	TRBD2	TRBJ2-5	-	TGTGCCAGCAGTTTTCTGACTAGCGGGAGACCAGAGGAGACCCAGTACTTC	CASSFLTSGRPEETQYF
TRBV2	TRBD1	TRBJ1-6	-	TGTGCCAGCAGTGAAGCTCCGATACAGGGGGCGTTGCCACCCCTCCACTTT	CASSEAPIQGALPPLHF
TRBV30	-	TRBJ1-2	-	TGTGCCTGGAGTCAAATGATGAACTATGGCTACACCTTC	CAWSQMMNYGYTF
TRBV24-1	-	TRBJ2-7	many	TGTGCCACCAGTGATGGCTACGAGCAGTACTTC	CATSDGYEQYF
TRBV24-1	TRBD1	TRBJ2-7	few	TGTGCCACCAGTGGATGGACAGGCGCATCCTACGAGCAGTACTTC	CATSGWTGASYEQYF
TRBV7-2	-	TRBJ2-2	-	TGTGCCAGCAGCTTCGGGGTGACCGGGGAGCTGTTTTTT	CASSFGVTGELFF
TRBV12-3/TRBV12-4	TRBD2	TRBJ2-1	-	TGTGCCAGCAGTCCCCCAGGTAGCGGGAGGAAGTACGCAGAGCAGTTCTTC	CASSPPGSGRKYAEQFF
TRBV15	-	TRBJ2-3	many	TGTGCCACCAGCAGAGATCGTTGGACACCCACAGATACGCAGTATTTT	CATSRDRWTPTDTQYF
TRBV5-1	TRBD1	TRBJ1-2	few	TGCGCCAGCAGTACGGACAGGGGTTCACTGAATGGCTACACCTTC	CASSTDRGSLNGYTF